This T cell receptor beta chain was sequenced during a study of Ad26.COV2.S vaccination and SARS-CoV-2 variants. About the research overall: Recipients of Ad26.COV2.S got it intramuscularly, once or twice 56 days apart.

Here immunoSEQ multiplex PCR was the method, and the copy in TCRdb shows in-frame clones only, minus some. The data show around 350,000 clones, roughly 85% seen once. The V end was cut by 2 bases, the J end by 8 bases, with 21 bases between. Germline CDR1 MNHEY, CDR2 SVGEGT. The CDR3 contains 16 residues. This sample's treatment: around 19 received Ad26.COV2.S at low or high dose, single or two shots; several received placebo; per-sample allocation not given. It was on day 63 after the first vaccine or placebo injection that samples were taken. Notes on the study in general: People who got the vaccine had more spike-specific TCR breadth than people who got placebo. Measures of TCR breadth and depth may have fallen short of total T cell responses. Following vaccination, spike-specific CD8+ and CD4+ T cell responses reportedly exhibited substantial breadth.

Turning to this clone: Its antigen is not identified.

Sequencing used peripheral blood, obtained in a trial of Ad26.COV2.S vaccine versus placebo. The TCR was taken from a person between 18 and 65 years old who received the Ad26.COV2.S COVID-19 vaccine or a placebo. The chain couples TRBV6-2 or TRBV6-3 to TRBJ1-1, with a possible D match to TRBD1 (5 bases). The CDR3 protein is CASSYLTGASRDEAFF. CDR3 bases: TGTGCCAGCAGTTACCTCACAGGTGCGTCGAGGGACGAAGCTTTCTTT.